These 6 T cell receptor beta chains came from one sample sequenced in a study of blood T cell repertoires in COVID-19. Some clones are missing from TCRdb's copy, which holds only in-frame ones; the method was immunoSEQ multiplex PCR. The table has roughly 220,000 clones, 90% seen once. The sequenced material came from PBMCs or T cells enriched from blood (not recorded which). Source of these receptors: a man aged 25 to 40 who had been exposed to COVID-19.

This sequence joins TRBV4-3 and TRBJ1-4, with 11 bases identical to TRBD1. The CDR3 consists of 16 residues. Trimming took 4 bases from V and 7 from J; bases not matched to a gene: 8. Germline-derived CDR1 and CDR2 are LGHNA and YSLEER. CDR3: CASSRTPGTGGEKLFF. In DNA form, the CDR3 reads TGCGCCAGCAGCCGAACACCCGGGACAGGGGGTGAAAAACTGTTTTTT.

V and J are TRBV27 and TRBJ1-5; 7 bases align to TRBD1. Germline V gene data show CDR1 as MNHEY and CDR2 as SMNVEV (reference sequence). CDR3 length: 19 residues. J was trimmed by 4 bases and V by 0 bases; bases with no gene match: 15. This CDR3 reads CASSLSPPRYRDRNQPQHF. The CDR3 nucleotides read TGTGCCAGCAGTTTATCGCCCCCAAGATACCGGGACAGAAATCAGCCCCAGCATTTT.

The V call is TRBV9, the J call TRBJ2-5; D perhaps matches TRBD2 (6 bases). V gave up 0 bases and J gave up 2 bases, with 11 bases separating them. The CDR3 covers 15 residues. Germline V CDR1 and CDR2: SGDLS, YYNGEE. CDR3 coding DNA: TGTGCCAGCAGCGTAGTGGATGGGGGGCAAGAGACCCAGTACTTC. Protein: CASSVVDGGQETQYF. The whole variable domain, filled in from reference TRBV9 and TRBJ2-5, reads DSGVTQTPKHLITATGQRVTLRCSPRSGDLSVYWYQQSLDQGLQFLIQYYNGEERAKGNILERFSAQQFPDLHSELNLSSLELGDSALYFCASSVVDGGQETQYFGPGTRLLVL.

The chain has TRBV7-9 and TRBJ2-6; a weak D match, TRBD1 (6 bases). V was clipped by 5 bases and J by 4 bases, with 24 bases between them. The CDR3 is 19 residues long. Germline V CDR1 and CDR2: SEHNR, FQNEAQ (reference sequence). CDR3 nucleotides: TGTGCCAGCAGCACCAGCGACAACAGGGCTCGGTTCGGGGCCAACGTCCTGACTTTC. Amino acids: CASSTSDNRARFGANVLTF.

The V and J genes are TRBV27 and TRBJ2-7; 10 positions match TRBD1. Germline V gene data show CDR1 as MNHEY and CDR2 as SMNVEV (reference sequence). The CDR3 is 13 amino acids. CDR3 nucleotides: TGTGCTACGGCCGGGACAGGGGTTCGGGAGCAGTACTTC. Its protein product is CATAGTGVREQYF.

This clone has only one observation. The chain has TRBV7-9 and TRBJ1-2; weak D call: TRBD1 (5 bases). V lost 4 bases, J lost 8 bases, and 14 bases lay in between. The germline gives CDR1 SEHNR, CDR2 FQNEAQ (reference sequence). The CDR3 consists of 13 residues. The CDR3 DNA sequence: TGTGCCAGCAGCTCCGGGACTCTGAACGGCTACACCTTC. It translates to CASSSGTLNGYTF.